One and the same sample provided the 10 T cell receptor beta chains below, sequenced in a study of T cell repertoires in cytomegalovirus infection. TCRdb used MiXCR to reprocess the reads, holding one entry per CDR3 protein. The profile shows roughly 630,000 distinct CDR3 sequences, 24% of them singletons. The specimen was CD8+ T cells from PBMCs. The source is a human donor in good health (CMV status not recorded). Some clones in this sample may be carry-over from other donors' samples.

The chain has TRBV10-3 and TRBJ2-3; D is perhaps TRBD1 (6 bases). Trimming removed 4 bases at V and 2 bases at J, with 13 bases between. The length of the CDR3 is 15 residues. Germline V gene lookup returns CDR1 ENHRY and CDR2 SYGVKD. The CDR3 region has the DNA TGTGCCATCAGTGGAAAGACAGGAGCCACAGATACGCAGTATTTT. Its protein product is CAISGKTGATDTQYF.

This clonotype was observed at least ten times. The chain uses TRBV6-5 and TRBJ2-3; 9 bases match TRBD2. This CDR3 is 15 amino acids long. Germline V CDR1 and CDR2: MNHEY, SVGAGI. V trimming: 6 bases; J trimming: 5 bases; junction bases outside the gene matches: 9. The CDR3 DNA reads TGTGCCAGCAGGTTAGCGGGGGAACCTGGAGATACGCAGTATTTT. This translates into CASRLAGEPGDTQYF.

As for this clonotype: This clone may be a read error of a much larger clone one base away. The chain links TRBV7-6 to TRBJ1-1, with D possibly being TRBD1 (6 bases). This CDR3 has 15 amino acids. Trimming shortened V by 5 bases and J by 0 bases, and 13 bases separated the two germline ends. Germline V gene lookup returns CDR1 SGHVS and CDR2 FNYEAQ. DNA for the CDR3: TGTGCCAGCAGCCGCACGACAGGAATGAACACTGAAGCTTTCTTT. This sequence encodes CASSRTTGMNTEAFF.

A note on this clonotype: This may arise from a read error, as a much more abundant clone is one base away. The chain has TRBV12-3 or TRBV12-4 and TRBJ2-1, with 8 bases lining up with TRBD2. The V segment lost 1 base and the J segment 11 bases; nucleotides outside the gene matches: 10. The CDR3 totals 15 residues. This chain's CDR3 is CASSLERRGEDKQFF. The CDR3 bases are TGTGCCAGCAGTTTAGAGAGGCGGGGGGAGGATAAGCAGTTCTTC.

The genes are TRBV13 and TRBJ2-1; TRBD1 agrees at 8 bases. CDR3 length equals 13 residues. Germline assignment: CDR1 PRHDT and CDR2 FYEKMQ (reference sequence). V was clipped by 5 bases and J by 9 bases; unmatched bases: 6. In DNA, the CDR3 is TGTGCCAGCAGCCTATGGACAGGGCGTGAGCAGTTCTTC. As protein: CASSLWTGREQFF.

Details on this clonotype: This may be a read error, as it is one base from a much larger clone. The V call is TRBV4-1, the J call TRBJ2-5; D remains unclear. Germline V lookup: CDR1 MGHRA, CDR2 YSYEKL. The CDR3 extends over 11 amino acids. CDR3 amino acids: CASSQGKTQYF. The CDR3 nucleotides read TGTGCCAGCAGCCAAGGAAAGACCCAGTACTTC.

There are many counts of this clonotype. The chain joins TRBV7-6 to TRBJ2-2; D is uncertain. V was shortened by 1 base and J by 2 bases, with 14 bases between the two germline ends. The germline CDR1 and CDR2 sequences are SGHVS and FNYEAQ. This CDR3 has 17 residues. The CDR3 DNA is TGTGCCAGCAGCTTAGTAGTCGCACAGCCCAACACCGGGGAGCTGTTTTTT. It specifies CASSLVVAQPNTGELFF.

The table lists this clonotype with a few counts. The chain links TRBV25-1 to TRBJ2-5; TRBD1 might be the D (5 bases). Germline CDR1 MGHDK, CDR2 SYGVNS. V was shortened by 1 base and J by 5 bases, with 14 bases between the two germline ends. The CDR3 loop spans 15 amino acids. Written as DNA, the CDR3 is TGTGCCAGCAGTGAATTTCAGGGAAGCGAGGAGACCCAGTACTTC. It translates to CASSEFQGSEETQYF. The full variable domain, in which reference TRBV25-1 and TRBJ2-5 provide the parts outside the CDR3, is EADIYQTPRYLVIGTGKKITLECSQTMGHDKMYWYQQDPGMELHLIHYSYGVNSTEKGDLSSESTVSRIRTEHFPLTLESARPSHTSQYLCASSEFQGSEETQYFGPGTRLLVL.

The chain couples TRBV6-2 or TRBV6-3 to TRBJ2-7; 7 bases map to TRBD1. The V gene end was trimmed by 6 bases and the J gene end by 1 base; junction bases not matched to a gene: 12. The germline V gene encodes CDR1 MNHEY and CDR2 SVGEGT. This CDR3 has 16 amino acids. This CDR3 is CASREDRVSLSYEQYV. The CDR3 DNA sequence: TGTGCCAGCAGAGAAGACAGGGTTTCCCTATCCTACGAGCAGTACGTC.

CDR3 in DNA: TGTGCTAGTGGTACTTCGGGACAGGGCTCTTGGCCCCAGCATTTT. Protein: CASGTSGQGSWPQHF. The rearrangement joins TRBV12-5 to TRBJ1-5; 9 positions match TRBD1. The germline V gene encodes CDR1 LGHNT and CDR2 FRNRAP. The CDR3 contains 15 residues. With V trimmed by 5 bases and J by 9 bases, 11 bases remained unmatched.